Shown below are 17 T cell receptor beta chains from a single sample sequenced in a study of blood T cell repertoires in COVID-19. Some clones are missing from TCRdb's copy, which holds only in-frame ones; the method was immunoSEQ multiplex PCR. The repertoire consists of 200,000 to 250,000 clones, with more than 65% occurring once and the leading ten covering around 3.3%. Sequencing used peripheral blood. These TCRs come from a woman aged 80 or over with acute or convalescent COVID-19.

CDR3 in amino acids: CASSLRGQNTGELFF. CDR3 in DNA: TGTGCCAGCAGCCTAAGGGGCCAGAACACCGGGGAGCTGTTTTTT. The rearrangement links TRBV7-2 to TRBJ2-2; D is perhaps TRBD1 (5 bases). CDR3 length: 15 residues. From germline, CDR1 is SGHTA and CDR2 FQGNSA. The ends were cut back, 5 bases at V and 1 base at J, with 11 bases in the middle. The variable domain in full, with the rest retrieved from reference TRBV7-2 and TRBJ2-2, is GAGVSQSPSNKVTEKGKDVELRCDPISGHTALYWYRQSLGQGLEFLIYFQGNSAPDKSGLPSDRFSAERTGGSVSTLTIQRTQQEDSAVYLCASSLRGQNTGELFFGEGSRLTVL.

This clone was detected only once. V usage is TRBV7-2 and J usage is TRBJ1-1; D is unclear. V lost 5 bases to trimming and J lost 0 bases, with 13 bases between them. Germline CDR1 SGHTA, CDR2 FQGNSA. CDR3 size: 15 residues. The CDR3 is CASSPLGNLNTEAFF. In nucleotides, the CDR3 is TGTGCCAGCAGCCCTCTGGGCAACTTGAACACTGAAGCTTTCTTT.

The chain carries TRBV7-2 and TRBJ1-2, with a weak D call TRBD1 (5 bases). The V end was cut by 6 bases, the J end by 8 bases, with 19 bases between. The CDR3 totals 14 residues. In germline, CDR1 is SGHTA, CDR2 FQGNSA. The CDR3: CASSSTGTQSGYTF. As DNA, the CDR3 is TGTGCCAGCAGTTCAACCGGGACTCAGAGCGGCTACACCTTC.

V is TRBV5-8 and J is TRBJ2-7; possible D gene TRBD2, 5 bases. The CDR3 covers 15 residues. V lost 3 bases, J lost 1 base, and 14 bases lay in between. CDR1 is SGHTS and CDR2 is YDEGEE in the germline V gene. This CDR3 reads CASSSSTGVSYEQYF. In nucleotides, the CDR3 is TGTGCCAGCAGCTCTAGCACTGGAGTTTCCTACGAGCAGTACTTC.

The chain is built from TRBV3-1 (or the pseudogene TRBV3-2) and TRBJ2-7; TRBD2 is a possible D gene (7 bases). Deletions cut 9 bases from V and 4 bases from J, with 25 bases between. Germline CDR1 reads LGHDT; CDR2 reads YNNKEL (reference sequence). This CDR3 region has 16 residues. In nucleotides, the CDR3 is TGTGCCAGTACCAACCGTAGGGGAAGGGGGGGTTACGAGCAGTACTTC. Protein sequence: CASTNRRGRGGYEQYF.

The rearrangement joins TRBV1 to TRBJ2-1; no check of the table's D call, TRBD1, against the DNA was made. TRBV1 is an annotated pseudogene. The length of the CDR3 is 16 residues. The CDR3 reads CTSSQSDRTGDNEQFF. CDR3 bases: TGCACCAGCAGCCAATCTGATAGGACAGGGGACAATGAGCAGTTCTTC.

Many counts were recorded for this clone. V gene TRBV3-1 (or the pseudogene TRBV3-2) combines with J gene TRBJ1-6; 8 nucleotides align to TRBD1. The ends lost 6 bases at V and 8 bases at J; junction bases unmatched: 6. Germline CDR1 reads LGHDT; CDR2 reads YNNKEL (reference sequence). The CDR3 length is 14 residues. The CDR3 loop is CASRETGVHSPLHF. The CDR3 nucleotides are TGTGCCAGCAGAGAGACAGGGGTTCATTCACCCCTCCACTTT.

The table lists this clone with a few counts. The chain combines TRBV5-4 with TRBJ2-7; TRBD1 is a possible D gene (5 bases). Germline assignment: CDR1 SGHNT and CDR2 YYREEE (reference sequence). V was clipped by 3 bases and J by 6 bases, with 16 bases between them. The CDR3 is made up of 14 amino acids. CDR3 loop: CASSWGASLSEQYF. DNA for the CDR3: TGTGCCAGCAGCTGGGGCGCGTCCTTGAGCGAGCAGTACTTC.

In the case of this clone: Different DNA sequences within this sample yield the same CDR3. CDR3 sequence reads: CASSEVRETGELFF. In nucleotides, the CDR3 is TGTGCCAGCAGTGAAGTGAGGGAGACCGGGGAGCTGTTTTTT. V usage is TRBV2 and J usage is TRBJ2-2, with a weak D call TRBD2 (5 bases). Between the trimmed V and J ends, which lost 1 base and 5 bases, there was a span of 8 bases. CDR1 is SNHLY and CDR2 is FYNNEI in the germline V gene. CDR3 length: 14 amino acids.

The V and J genes are TRBV9 and TRBJ1-3, with unresolved D. V was cut by 2 bases and J by 4 bases, with 10 bases left in between. Germline V gene sequence: CDR1 SGDLS, CDR2 YYNGEE. This CDR3 is 14 amino acids long. The CDR3 DNA follows: TGTGCCAGCAGCGTGGGTACAGTCGGAAACACCATATATTTT. It yields the protein CASSVGTVGNTIYF.

The V gene is TRBV7-8, the J gene TRBJ1-1, with D possibly TRBD1 on 5 matching bases. Germline CDR1 and CDR2: SGHVS and FQNEAQ. Trimming removed 2 bases from V and 5 bases from J, with 15 bases in between. The CDR3 contains 15 residues. In DNA form, the CDR3 reads TGTGCCAGCAGCTTATTTAGGGGAGGAGGGACTGAAGCTTTCTTT. Translated: CASSLFRGGGTEAFF.

The chain carries TRBV6-1 and TRBJ2-5, with 7 bases identical to TRBD2. Looked up from germline, CDR1 is MNHNS and CDR2 is SASEGT. This CDR3 contains 14 residues. With 3 bases clipped from V and 5 bases from J, the junction kept 6 bases outside the gene matches. CDR3 loop: CASSEAMGGETQYF. In nucleotides, the CDR3 is TGTGCCAGCAGTGAGGCAATGGGGGGGGAGACCCAGTACTTC.

This clone was recorded a few times. The chain carries TRBV7-2 and TRBJ2-1, with 9 positions matching TRBD2. This CDR3 spans 15 amino acids. Germline assignment: CDR1 SGHTA and CDR2 FQGNSA. The J segment lost 6 bases and the V segment lost 3 bases, leaving 6 bases of the junction unmatched. The CDR3 loop is CASSLLAGSRNEQFF. The CDR3 DNA sequence: TGTGCCAGCAGCTTGCTAGCGGGGAGCCGCAATGAGCAGTTCTTC.

The chain carries TRBV10-1 and TRBJ2-5; TRBD1 aligns across 10 bases. CDR1 is WNHNN and CDR2 is SYGVQD in the germline V gene (reference sequence). V was clipped by 8 bases and J by 3 bases; unmatched bases: 6. The CDR3 spans 14 residues. This CDR3 reads CASFTDRGEETQYF. As DNA, the CDR3 is TGCGCCAGCTTTACGGACAGGGGGGAAGAGACCCAGTACTTC.

The chain recombines TRBV5-1 with TRBJ1-4; a possible D gene is TRBD1 (6 bases). This CDR3 comprises 14 residues. CDR1 and CDR2 (germline): SGHRS, YFSETQ. The V and J ends lost 4 bases and 7 bases respectively, with 14 bases between them. CDR3 in DNA: TGCGCCAGCAGCCCGGACAGTAGGGGTGAAAAACTGTTTTTT. Translating it yields CASSPDSRGEKLFF.

The chain is built from TRBV5-4 and TRBJ2-1; D might be TRBD1 (6 bases). The CDR3 consists of 15 residues. Germline V CDR1 and CDR2: SGHNT, YYREEE (reference sequence). The ends were cut back, 0 bases at V and 9 bases at J, with 16 bases in the middle. The CDR3 nucleotides are TGTGCCAGCAGCTTGGGGGGGCCGGGTATGGGTGAGCAGTTCTTC. Its protein product is CASSLGGPGMGEQFF.

V and J are TRBV5-1 and TRBJ2-5; TRBD2 matches 11 bases. The J segment lost 3 bases and the V segment lost 4 bases, leaving 5 bases of the junction unmatched. The germline V gene has CDR1 SGHRS and CDR2 YFSETQ. The CDR3 has 15 amino acids. CDR3 amino acids: CASSTSGGGEETQYF. Written as DNA, the CDR3 is TGCGCCAGCAGCACTAGCGGGGGCGGGGAAGAGACCCAGTACTTC.